What follows are 8 T cell receptor beta chains derived from one specimen sequenced in a study of Ad26.COV2.S vaccination and SARS-CoV-2 variants. Described treatment: around 19 received Ad26.COV2.S at low or high dose, single or two shots; 5 received placebo; per-sample allocation not given. Sample collection was performed on day 63 after the first vaccine or placebo injection. Clones were read by immunoSEQ multiplex PCR, and TCRdb kept only the in-frame ones, dropping some. The sample lists about 350,000 clones; 80% to 90% were seen once. The material sequenced was peripheral blood, taken in a trial of Ad26.COV2.S vaccine versus placebo. The source is a person between 18 and 59 years old who received the Ad26.COV2.S COVID-19 vaccine or a placebo.

The rearrangement joins TRBV21-1 to TRBJ2-5; TRBD1, the table's D call, lacks a check against the DNA. TRBV21-1 is a known pseudogene. The CDR3 length is 13 residues. The CDR3 loop reads CASSKANQETQYF. The CDR3 DNA reads as TGTGCCAGCAGCAAAGCAAACCAGGAGACCCAGTACTTC.

The chain joins TRBV5-6 to TRBJ1-5; D may be TRBD1 (5 bases). V was cut by 4 bases and J by 6 bases, with 14 bases left in between. The CDR3 contains 14 residues. Germline V gene lookup returns CDR1 SGHDT and CDR2 YYEEEE. Here the CDR3 DNA reads TGTGCCAGCAGCCGGGGGGAGGGAAGTCAGCCCCAGCATTTT. Encoded protein: CASSRGEGSQPQHF.

The CDR3 DNA reads TGTGCCAGCAGCTTAAGGCCGGATTCACCCCTCCACTTT. It translates to CASSLRPDSPLHF. This chain connects TRBV7-9 to TRBJ1-6; unclear D gene. The V end was cut by 2 bases, the J end by 8 bases, with 7 bases between. The CDR3 has 13 residues. Germline V gives CDR1 SEHNR, CDR2 FQNEAQ (reference sequence). Full variable domain (outside the CDR3, taken from reference TRBV7-9 and TRBJ1-6): DTGVSQNPRHKITKRGQNVTFRCDPISEHNRLYWYRQTLGQGPEFLTYFQNEAQLEKSRLLSDRFSAERPKGSFSTLEIQRTEQGDSAMYLCASSLRPDSPLHFGNGTRLTVT.

This rearrangement joins TRBV6-2 or TRBV6-3 to TRBJ2-3; D call uncertain. The CDR3 extends over 13 amino acids. V was shortened by 2 bases and J by 7 bases, with 10 bases between the two germline ends. Germline V gives CDR1 MNHEY, CDR2 SVGEGT. The CDR3 nucleotides are TGTGCCAGCAGTTACCCTTCTTCCTATACGCAGTATTTT. Translation: CASSYPSSYTQYF.

The CDR3 sequence is CASSSQSSYNSPLHF. In nucleotides, the CDR3 is TGTGCCAGCAGCTCACAGAGCTCCTATAATTCACCCCTCCACTTT. The V and J genes are TRBV13 and TRBJ1-6; D gene uncertain. Germline CDR1 is PRHDT and CDR2 is FYEKMQ (reference sequence). This CDR3 spans 15 amino acids. Trimming shortened V by 4 bases and J by 0 bases, and 7 bases separated the two germline ends.

The chain uses TRBV19 and TRBJ1-5; D gene uncertain. V dropped 4 bases and J dropped 1 base, with 11 bases sitting between them. This CDR3 is 15 amino acids long. CDR1 LNHDA and CDR2 SQIVND come from the germline V gene (reference sequence). CDR3 coding DNA: TGTGCCAGTAGTAGGACTATTGGGAGCAATCAGCCCCAGCATTTT. This gives the protein CASSRTIGSNQPQHF.

DNA for the CDR3: TGTGCCAGCTCACCTACTGTGGACAGGGGCAGCTACACCTTC. This gives the protein CASSPTVDRGSYTF. The chain uses TRBV18 and TRBJ1-2; 9 bases match TRBD1. The CDR3 extends over 14 amino acids. Germline V gene sequence: CDR1 KGHSH, CDR2 LQKENI. V shed 3 bases and J 9 bases; nucleotides not matched to a gene: 8.

The chain uses TRBV27 and TRBJ2-1; 8 bases line up with TRBD1. The length of the CDR3 is 15 residues. The J segment lost 1 base and the V segment lost 5 bases, leaving 4 bases of the junction unmatched. Germline V gene sequence: CDR1 MNHEY, CDR2 SMNVEV (reference sequence). CDR3 sequence reads: CASSRQGRSYNEQFF. CDR3 DNA sequence: TGTGCCAGCAGTCGACAGGGGAGGTCCTACAATGAGCAGTTCTTC.